This T cell receptor (beta chain) was sequenced during a study of cytomegalovirus exposure and HLA in healthy donors. Points from the study as a whole: Near-uniform donor sequencing depth was presumed by presence/absence analyses.

Primers for the PCR totalled 60 Vbeta and 13 Jbeta. Measured with immunoSEQ multiplex PCR; TCRdb has only the in-frame clones, and not every one. The table lists approximately 220,000 clones, roughly 84% of them singletons. This CDR3 is 15 amino acids long. Looked up from germline, CDR1 is SGHDT and CDR2 is YYEEEE. V trimming: 3 bases; J trimming: 6 bases; junction bases outside the gene matches: 5. A remark on this clone: Its antigen is currently unknown.

The chain recombines TRBV5-6 with TRBJ2-1, with 11 bases fitting TRBD1. The TCR was taken from a girl between 5 and 17 years old in good health and CMV-seronegative. The specimen was PBMCs. The CDR3 bases are TGTGCCAGCAGCTCCCGGGACAGGGGGTCCAATGAGCAGTTCTTC. Its protein is CASSSRDRGSNEQFF.